The 20 T cell receptor beta chains below were found in one sample sequenced in a study of blood T cell repertoires in COVID-19. The method was immunoSEQ multiplex PCR; TCRdb's version includes in-frame clones alone and lacks a portion of them. Found here are approximately 220,000 clones, 70% to 90% of them singletons; the top ten hold roughly 2.4%. The sample consisted of peripheral blood. These receptors all come from a woman between 50 and 59 years old with acute or convalescent COVID-19.

V and J are TRBV4-2 and TRBJ1-2; 10 nucleotides agree with TRBD1. Germline CDR1 LGHNA, CDR2 YNFKEQ. Trimming at V came to 1 base and at J to 4 bases, leaving 6 bases not matched to a gene. This CDR3 is built from 16 residues. The CDR3 coding sequence is TGTGCCAGCAGCCAAGGCAGACAGGGGGCCCTCTATGGCTACACCTTC. Translation gives CASSQGRQGALYGYTF.

This chain connects TRBV7-8 to TRBJ1-2, with TRBD1 matching over 7 bases. V gave up 5 bases and J gave up 5 bases; unmatched junction bases: 5. The CDR3 runs 13 residues. The germline CDR1 and CDR2 sequences are SGHVS and FQNEAQ. In DNA form, the CDR3 reads TGTGCCAGCAGCCGGGACAGCCCGTATGGCTACACCTTC. Translating gives CASSRDSPYGYTF.

There are a few counts of this clone. The chain links TRBV7-2 to TRBJ1-4, with TRBD1 matching over 7 bases. Germline-derived CDR1 and CDR2 are SGHTA and FQGNSA. The CDR3 length is 14 residues. J lost 7 bases, V lost 3 bases, and 5 bases had no gene match. The CDR3 is CASSFTGVAEKLFF. The CDR3 DNA reads as TGTGCCAGCAGCTTCACAGGGGTAGCTGAAAAACTGTTTTTT.

The rearrangement links TRBV30 to TRBJ1-2; unclear D gene. CDR1 GTSNPN and CDR2 SVGIG come from the germline V gene (reference sequence). The CDR3 extends over 12 amino acids. V dropped 8 bases and J dropped 1 base, with 11 bases sitting between them. As DNA, the CDR3 is TGTGCCCGAGAGGTGATTAACTATGGCTACACCTTC. Its protein product is CAREVINYGYTF.

In this sample, this clone turned up many times. The chain uses TRBV28 and TRBJ1-1; maybe TRBD1 (6 bases). Per germline, CDR1 MDHEN and CDR2 SYDVKM. Trimming cost V 3 bases and J 3 bases, with 17 bases left between them. CDR3 size: 16 residues. The CDR3 coding sequence is TGTGCCAGCAGTTTGGGGGCAGCCCGAGTTCACACTGAAGCTTTCTTT. Residues: CASSLGAARVHTEAFF.

This clone showed up just a few times. The J gene is TRBJ1-3, the V gene TRBV29-1; D call uncertain. V was pared by 3 bases and J by 8 bases, with 8 bases between. Germline V gene sequence: CDR1 SQVTM, CDR2 ANQGSEA. This CDR3 is built from 11 residues. CDR3 sequence: CSVESLDTIYF. The CDR3, as DNA: TGCAGCGTTGAGTCTCTAGACACCATATATTTT. Full variable domain (rest looked up from reference TRBV29-1 and TRBJ1-3): SAVISQKPSRDICQRGTSLTIQCQVDSQVTMMFWYRQQPGQSLTLIATANQGSEATYESGFVIDKFPISRPNLTFSTLTVSNMSPEDSSIYLCSVESLDTIYFGEGSWLTVV.

The rearrangement joins TRBV19 to TRBJ1-1; TRBD1 aligns across 7 bases. V trimming: 1 base; J trimming: 10 bases; junction bases outside the gene matches: 9. CDR3 length equals 14 residues. Germline V lookup: CDR1 LNHDA, CDR2 SQIVND (reference sequence). Here the CDR3 DNA reads TGTGCCAGTAGTATAGGGGACAGCGTCAACTTAGCTTTCTTT. Translation gives CASSIGDSVNLAFF.

The chain couples TRBV4-3 to TRBJ2-3, with D perhaps matching TRBD2 (5 bases). The CDR3 contains 16 residues. Germline values: CDR1 LGHNA, CDR2 YSLEER. V was pared by 0 bases and J by 2 bases, with 12 bases between. In nucleotides, the CDR3 is TGCGCCAGCAGCCAAGAGGCGGGCCACCTCACAGATACGCAGTATTTT. Its translation: CASSQEAGHLTDTQYF.

The rearrangement links TRBV7-8 to TRBJ1-2; 7 bases align to TRBD1. Germline V gene lookup returns CDR1 SGHVS and CDR2 FQNEAQ. Germline trimming cut 7 bases from V and 0 bases from J; bases unmatched to any gene: 14. CDR3 size: 17 residues. The CDR3 reads CASNLGRDRDSNYGYTF. CDR3 nucleotides: TGTGCCAGCAACCTCGGCAGAGACAGGGATTCTAACTATGGCTACACCTTC.

The chain couples TRBV13 to TRBJ1-1; tentatively, D is TRBD1 (5 bases). The germline gives CDR1 PRHDT, CDR2 FYEKMQ (reference sequence). The CDR3 has 12 residues. V lost 6 bases and J 3 bases, leaving 8 bases between the germline ends. CDR3 amino acids: CASRGRDTEAFF. The CDR3 region has the DNA TGTGCCAGCAGGGGCAGGGACACTGAAGCTTTCTTT.

In this sample, this clone turned up once. The rearrangement links TRBV5-1 to TRBJ2-7; D unclear. CDR3 length: 16 residues. The germline gives CDR1 SGHRS, CDR2 YFSETQ. With 1 base removed from V and 0 bases from J, the gap between germline ends came to 14 bases. As DNA, the CDR3 is TGCGCCAGCAGCTTGCCCGAGACAAAGAGCTCCTACGAGCAGTACTTC. It yields the protein CASSLPETKSSYEQYF.

This chain connects TRBV11-3 to TRBJ1-5; 8 nucleotides line up with TRBD1. V shed 2 bases, J shed 0 bases, and the junction held 12 bases outside the gene matches. Germline V gives CDR1 SGHNT, CDR2 YENEEA. The CDR3 contains 19 residues. The CDR3 nucleotides are TGTGCCAGCAGCTTATTTAGCAGGGGGCATCGGTATAGCAATCAGCCCCAGCATTTT. Amino acid sequence: CASSLFSRGHRYSNQPQHF. Full variable domain (rest looked up from reference TRBV11-3 and TRBJ1-5): EAGVVQSPRYKIIEKKQPVAFWCNPISGHNTLYWYLQNLGQGPELLIRYENEEAVDDSQLPKDRFSAERLKGVDSTLKIQPAELGDSAVYLCASSLFSRGHRYSNQPQHFGDGTRLSIL.

The chain combines TRBV10-3 with TRBJ2-7; 11 bases line up with TRBD2. The germline V gene has CDR1 ENHRY and CDR2 SYGVKD. Trimming cost V 2 bases and J 7 bases; bases outside gene matches: 7. The CDR3 spans 15 residues. Here the CDR3 reads CAISEQLAGVREQYF. The DNA for the CDR3 is TGTGCCATCAGTGAGCAACTAGCGGGAGTTCGGGAGCAGTACTTC.

The chain is built from TRBV6-5 and TRBJ2-3; the match to TRBD2 covers 9 bases. Trimming at V came to 4 bases and at J to 3 bases, leaving 5 bases not matched to a gene. There are 15 residues in the CDR3. Germline V gives CDR1 MNHEY, CDR2 SVGAGI. This chain's CDR3 is CASSSPSGGTDTQYF. DNA of the CDR3: TGTGCCAGCAGTTCCCCCAGCGGGGGGACAGATACGCAGTATTTT.

V is TRBV7-6 and J is TRBJ2-3; a possible D gene is TRBD1 (5 bases). CDR1 is SGHVS, CDR2 FNYEAQ, per germline. V was clipped by 1 base and J by 4 bases, with 12 bases between them. This CDR3 is built from 15 residues. The DNA of the CDR3 is TGTGCCAGCAGCTTAGAACCTTTAGGGGCAGATACGCAGTATTTT. It translates to CASSLEPLGADTQYF. The full variable domain, rest sourced from reference TRBV7-6 and TRBJ2-3, is GAGVSQSPRYKVTKRGQDVALRCDPISGHVSLYWYRQALGQGPEFLTYFNYEAQQDKSGLPNDRFSAERPEGSISTLTIQRTEQRDSAMYRCASSLEPLGADTQYFGPGTRLTVL.

This chain's CDR3 is CASSPLAGAAQETQYF. CDR3 DNA: TGTGCCAGCAGCCCCCTAGCGGGGGCCGCTCAAGAGACCCAGTACTTC. The chain combines TRBV11-2 with TRBJ2-5; 10 bases are shared with TRBD2. After removal of 5 bases from V and 2 bases from J, the junction contained 8 bases not matched to a gene. The CDR3 has 16 amino acids. Germline CDR1 and CDR2: SGHAT and FQNNGV. Full variable domain (outside the CDR3, taken from reference TRBV11-2 and TRBJ2-5): EAGVAQSPRYKIIEKRQSVAFWCNPISGHATLYWYQQILGQGPKLLIQFQNNGVVDDSQLPKDRFSAERLKGVDSTLKIQPAKLEDSAVYLCASSPLAGAAQETQYFGPGTRLLVL.

V is TRBV5-1 and J is TRBJ1-1; 9 nucleotides align to TRBD1. Germline values: CDR1 SGHRS, CDR2 YFSETQ. This CDR3 is 14 amino acids long. The V segment lost 4 bases and the J segment 6 bases; nucleotides outside the gene matches: 7. CDR3 sequence reads: CASSLGQGLAEAFF. The CDR3 DNA reads as TGCGCCAGCAGCCTCGGACAGGGGTTGGCTGAAGCTTTCTTT.

The chain uses TRBV7-2 and TRBJ2-6; D might be TRBD1 (5 bases). From germline, CDR1 is SGHTA and CDR2 FQGNSA. The CDR3 is 16 residues long. The V end lost 5 bases, the J end lost 0 bases, and 11 bases lay between the germline ends. The CDR3 is CASSLLDSSGANVLTF. The CDR3, as DNA: TGTGCCAGCAGCCTACTCGACAGCTCTGGGGCCAACGTCCTGACTTTC. Looking up the rest from reference TRBV7-2 and TRBJ2-6 gives the full variable domain: GAGVSQSPSNKVTEKGKDVELRCDPISGHTALYWYRQSLGQGLEFLIYFQGNSAPDKSGLPSDRFSAERTGGSVSTLTIQRTQQEDSAVYLCASSLLDSSGANVLTFGAGSRLTVL.

This clone was observed a few times. The rearrangement links TRBV7-2 to TRBJ2-5; D call uncertain. This CDR3 region has 12 residues. V lost 4 bases to trimming and J lost 4 bases, with 7 bases between them. CDR1 and CDR2 from the germline V gene are SGHTA and FQGNSA. CDR3 protein: CASSYYRETQYF. DNA of the CDR3: TGTGCCAGCAGCTATTACAGAGAGACCCAGTACTTC.

The genes are TRBV4-1 and TRBJ2-4; 11 bases align to TRBD1. Germline lookup yields CDR1 MGHRA and CDR2 YSYEKL. The CDR3 is 15 residues long. Germline trimming cut 4 bases from V and 7 bases from J; bases unmatched to any gene: 6. The DNA of the CDR3 is TGCGCCAGCAGCCCCGGACAGGGGGCTAGCAACATTCAGTACTTC. This translates into CASSPGQGASNIQYF.